This T cell receptor beta chain came from a study of blood T cell repertoires in COVID-19. The V gene's germline CDR1 is MDHEN and CDR2 SYDVKM. V gave up 4 bases and J gave up 5 bases; unmatched junction bases: 7. CDR3 length: 15 amino acids. Here immunoSEQ multiplex PCR was the method, and the copy in TCRdb shows in-frame clones only, minus some. The data show 70,000 or so clones, roughly three quarters seen once. Sequencing was performed on peripheral blood. This clonotype was sampled from a man in his 70s with acute or convalescent COVID-19. The chain joins TRBV28 to TRBJ1-4, with 7 bases fitting TRBD1. The chain's CDR3 is CASSSHGTANEKLFF. In DNA, the CDR3 is TGTGCCAGCAGTTCCCACGGGACAGCAAATGAAAAACTGTTTTTT.